This T cell receptor beta chain was captured by sequencing in a study of blood T cells in healthy people across ages. Combining a sample-barcoded 5' primer with a J-beta primer mix, a second PCR ran for 7 to 11 cycles. One entry per CDR3 protein, called by TCRdb with MiXCR from the 5' RACE reads. The table records hundreds of thousands of distinct CDR3 sequences, roughly three fifths of them present only once. V was pared by 0 bases and J by 6 bases, with 11 bases between. The CDR3 length is 13 residues. Looked up from germline, CDR1 is DFQATT and CDR2 is SNEGSKA (reference sequence). The specimen was blood. The V and J genes are TRBV20-1 and TRBJ1-1; weak D call: TRBD1 (5 bases). The TCR originated in a man aged 40-55 years in good health. CDR3 in amino acids: CSARDLRGAEAFF. As DNA, the CDR3 is TGCAGTGCTAGAGATCTGAGGGGCGCTGAAGCTTTCTTT.